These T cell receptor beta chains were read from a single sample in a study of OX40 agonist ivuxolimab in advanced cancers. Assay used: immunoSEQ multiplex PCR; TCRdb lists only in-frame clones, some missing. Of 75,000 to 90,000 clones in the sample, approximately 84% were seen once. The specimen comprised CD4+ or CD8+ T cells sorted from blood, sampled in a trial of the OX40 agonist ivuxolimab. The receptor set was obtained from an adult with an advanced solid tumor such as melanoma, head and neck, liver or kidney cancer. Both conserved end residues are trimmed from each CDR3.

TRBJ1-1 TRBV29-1 SVSDRGTEAF
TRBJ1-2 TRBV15 ATSRDFTPMGGYT
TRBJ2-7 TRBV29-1 SVELGSYEQY
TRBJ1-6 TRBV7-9 ASSWVDSPLH
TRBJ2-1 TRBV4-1 ASSPPTSFYYNEQF
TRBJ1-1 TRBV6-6 ASSRAGGRAF
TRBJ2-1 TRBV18 ASSPPTSGSTYNEQF
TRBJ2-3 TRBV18 ASSPSGRDTDTQY
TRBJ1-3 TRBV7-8 ASSLALDRAGNTIY
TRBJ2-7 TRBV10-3 AISTSRGGTTYEQY
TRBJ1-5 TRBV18 ASSPRGQPQEPQH
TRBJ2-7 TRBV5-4 ASSLTSGYEQY
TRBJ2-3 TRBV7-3 ASSSGQLITDTQY
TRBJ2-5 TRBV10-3 AISLRTQETQY
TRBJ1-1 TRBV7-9 ASSSRDRGLRHAEAF
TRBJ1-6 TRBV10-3 AIRGTGSNNSPLH
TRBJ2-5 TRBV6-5 ATPASEAETQY
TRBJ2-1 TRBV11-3 ASSLTRHNEQF
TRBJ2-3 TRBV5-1 ASRRTRGPDTDTQY
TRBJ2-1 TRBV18 ASSPGWQGNEQF
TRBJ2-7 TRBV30 AWSVGGGATYEQY
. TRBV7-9 ASSALESYYEQY